This T cell receptor (beta chain) was sequenced in a study of blood T cell repertoires in COVID-19 (dated by TCRdb to the early 2020s). Background for the entire study: Collaborator samples came from the United States, Italy and Spain and covered acute and convalescent phases of COVID-19. The material from the prospective study consisted of cDNA or gDNA derived from T cells, B-cell-depleted T cells, or PBMCs. Deeply sampled blood TCRbeta repertoires from subjects exposed to, actively infected with, or recovered from COVID-19 were included in the dataset. The repertoires were released in a freely available public database meant as a resource for research on the immune response to SARS-CoV-2. Samples were obtained from the ongoing ImmuneRACE study (first 160 participants) and from about 1,300 subjects provided by 6 global collaborators. Nearly every sample came with metadata listing a de-identified subject ID, COVID-19 status, age in years and sex. Where HLA class I and class II types were available, the types were taken from metadata supplied by the sample provider, not from assay-based typing.

In the germline V gene, CDR1 corresponds to SGHRS and CDR2 to YFSETQ. The CDR3 contains 16 residues, cysteine and phenylalanine counted. Only the CDR3 region is kept as DNA, spanning 48 bases read in frame from base 1. Germline trimming: 0 bases from V, 7 bases from J; junction bases outside gene matches: 9. What the study reported, not specific to this receptor: How much clinical and demographic metadata was included differed by source and by participant, and the metadata was provided uncurated.

Worth noting for this clone: Its antigen is still unknown. Nothing much larger sits one base from this clone, and base qualities are not available.

In Seattle, one collaborating source enrolled patients while the infection was active and tracked those patients longitudinally over the course of disease. Collaborating institutions collected whole blood in K2EDTA tubes following their own protocols. For TCRbeta analysis, collaborators shipped samples as frozen whole blood, isolated PBMCs, or DNA extracted from either of those sample types. The immunoSEQ Assay, a bias-controlled multiplex PCR, was used to amplify TCRbeta CDR3 regions from genomic DNA. Per the original workflow: The number of nucleated cells in each sample was estimated from the amplification of reference gene primers within the assay. To quantify the absolute abundance of each unique TCRbeta CDR3 rearrangement, sequence reads were collapsed and filtered. For each sample, productive Simpson clonality was calculated by taking the square root of Simpson's diversity index across productive rearrangements. Not all clones reach the TCRdb copy of this immuneACCESS table, which keeps in-frame sequences only. Checked studies attribute under half of the gap to unresolved V genes and leave the rest unexplained. Clone size and the V and J calls come from that table; the DNA yielded D and trimming. Counted in this sample were 150,000 or so clones; around 91% of them appeared once. The ten largest clones add up to around an eighth of the sample.

The sequence came from a man younger than 35 with COVID-19, enrolled during active disease. The specimen was peripheral blood. The receptor chain draws on TRBV5-1 and TRBJ2-1; TRBD1 aligns with 8 central bases. The CDR3 loop reads CASSLDGTGNNNEQFF. The bases read TGCGCCAGCAGCTTGGACGGGACAGGTAATAATAATGAGCAGTTCTTC.